This entry concerns a single T cell receptor (beta chain). This clonotype has just a few counts. Its target antigen remains unknown. The junction and the germline gene differ at one end; a read error may be behind it. CDR1 and CDR2 are read off the germline V gene as SQVTM and ANQGSEA. Measured from the cysteine to the phenylalanine, the CDR3 is 16 residues long. Just CDR3 DNA is preserved here, 48 bases in frame from base 1. Receptors were amplified or captured by PCR. Reads for this sample came from an Illumina HiSeq 4000. Bulk TCR libraries were generated as previously described, with the TCR primers listed in Table S5 used. Total RNA was purified with the Qiagen AllPrep DNA/RNA kit. Before analysis, reads from multiple sequencing runs of one library were combined. From the authors' description of their analysis: Only reads with exact TCR constant sequence were kept, trimmed to 150 nt, and grouped by their 12-nt molecular barcodes. Reads within each barcode group were sub-clustered using a 15% Levenshtein threshold, and quality-weighted consensus sequences were constructed for each RNA molecule. Non-functional sequences were discarded, and so were lower-count sequences lying one edit away from another sequence. Barcode sub-clusters with fewer than 20% of the maximum read count were removed, based on fitting two negative binomial distributions. The raw public reads went through TCRdb reprocessing: fastp at Q25, MiXCR clone calling, in-frame beta chains kept. Identical CDR3 protein sequences are pooled into one entry, listed with their most common genes and DNA. The V and J calls come from TCRdb's annotation, not from the publication. The sample includes hundreds of thousands of distinct CDR3 sequences, with about 20% observed a single time. Around 0.86% of the sample goes to the ten largest clones.

This record belongs to a study of molecular identifiers for immune sequencing clone quantification (dated by TCRdb to between 2018 and 2020). Turning to the overall study: For a replicate experiment, RNA from approximately 20,000 or 100,000 naive CD8 T cells was divided into five aliquots, and four of the five aliquots were sequenced. CD8 T cells were used in a methods study to benchmark molecular-identifier clustering-based TCR repertoire sequencing (MIDCIRS) and TCR RNA copy counting. Study-level results and caveats: When barcode sub-clustering was omitted, TCR diversity was inflated by chimeric consensus sequences, with chimeras reaching as high as 47%. Identical TCR molecules sharing a barcode could cause highly expanded clone sizes to be underestimated. In CMV-specific effector cells, clones with more than 20 RNA copies contained over 98% of molecules, whereas in naive cells such clones contained under 1% of molecules. Modeling gave approximately 3 recovered TCR RNA copies per cell versus around 9.9 by digital PCR, implying approximately 30% capture efficiency. The naive libraries included spiked-in Jurkat TCR RNA (fewer than 11 copies' worth), and this Jurkat TCR RNA is not part of the donor repertoire. Spiked-in Jurkat TCR RNA equivalent to a single cell was reported to be detectable even among 980,000 or so naive CD8 T cells.

Libraries of naive CD8 T cells were generated from roughly 21,000 to 960,000 sorted cells, with 10%, 30% or 50% of the purified RNA used. On a BD FACSAria II, naive CD8 T cells were FACS-sorted as CD8+CD4-CCR7+CD45RA+ and collected into RLT Plus buffer. To test detection sensitivity, Jurkat RNA equal to some 11 TCR copies was added to samples of about 17,000-1,100,000 naive CD8 T cells. CD8 T cells were enriched using RosetteSep CD8+ T Cell Enrichment Cocktail and Ficoll-Paque, and the enriched cells then underwent ACK red cell lysis. This TCR was sampled from a human donor in good health. Some libraries in this study had Jurkat cell RNA spiked in. The chain is encoded by TRBV29-1 joined to TRBJ2-3, with TRBD2 as a weak D call on 7 bases. The sample comprised naive CD8+ T cells from blood, with Jurkat cell RNA spiked in. Per the publication, the cell subset or site label means: FACS-sorted CD8+CD4-CCR7+CD45RA+ naive T cells. The CDR3 reads CSVGGRRGAISDTQYF. Read as DNA, the sequence is TGTAGCGTGGGGGGCCGACGGGGGGCAATTTCAGATACGCAGTATTTT.